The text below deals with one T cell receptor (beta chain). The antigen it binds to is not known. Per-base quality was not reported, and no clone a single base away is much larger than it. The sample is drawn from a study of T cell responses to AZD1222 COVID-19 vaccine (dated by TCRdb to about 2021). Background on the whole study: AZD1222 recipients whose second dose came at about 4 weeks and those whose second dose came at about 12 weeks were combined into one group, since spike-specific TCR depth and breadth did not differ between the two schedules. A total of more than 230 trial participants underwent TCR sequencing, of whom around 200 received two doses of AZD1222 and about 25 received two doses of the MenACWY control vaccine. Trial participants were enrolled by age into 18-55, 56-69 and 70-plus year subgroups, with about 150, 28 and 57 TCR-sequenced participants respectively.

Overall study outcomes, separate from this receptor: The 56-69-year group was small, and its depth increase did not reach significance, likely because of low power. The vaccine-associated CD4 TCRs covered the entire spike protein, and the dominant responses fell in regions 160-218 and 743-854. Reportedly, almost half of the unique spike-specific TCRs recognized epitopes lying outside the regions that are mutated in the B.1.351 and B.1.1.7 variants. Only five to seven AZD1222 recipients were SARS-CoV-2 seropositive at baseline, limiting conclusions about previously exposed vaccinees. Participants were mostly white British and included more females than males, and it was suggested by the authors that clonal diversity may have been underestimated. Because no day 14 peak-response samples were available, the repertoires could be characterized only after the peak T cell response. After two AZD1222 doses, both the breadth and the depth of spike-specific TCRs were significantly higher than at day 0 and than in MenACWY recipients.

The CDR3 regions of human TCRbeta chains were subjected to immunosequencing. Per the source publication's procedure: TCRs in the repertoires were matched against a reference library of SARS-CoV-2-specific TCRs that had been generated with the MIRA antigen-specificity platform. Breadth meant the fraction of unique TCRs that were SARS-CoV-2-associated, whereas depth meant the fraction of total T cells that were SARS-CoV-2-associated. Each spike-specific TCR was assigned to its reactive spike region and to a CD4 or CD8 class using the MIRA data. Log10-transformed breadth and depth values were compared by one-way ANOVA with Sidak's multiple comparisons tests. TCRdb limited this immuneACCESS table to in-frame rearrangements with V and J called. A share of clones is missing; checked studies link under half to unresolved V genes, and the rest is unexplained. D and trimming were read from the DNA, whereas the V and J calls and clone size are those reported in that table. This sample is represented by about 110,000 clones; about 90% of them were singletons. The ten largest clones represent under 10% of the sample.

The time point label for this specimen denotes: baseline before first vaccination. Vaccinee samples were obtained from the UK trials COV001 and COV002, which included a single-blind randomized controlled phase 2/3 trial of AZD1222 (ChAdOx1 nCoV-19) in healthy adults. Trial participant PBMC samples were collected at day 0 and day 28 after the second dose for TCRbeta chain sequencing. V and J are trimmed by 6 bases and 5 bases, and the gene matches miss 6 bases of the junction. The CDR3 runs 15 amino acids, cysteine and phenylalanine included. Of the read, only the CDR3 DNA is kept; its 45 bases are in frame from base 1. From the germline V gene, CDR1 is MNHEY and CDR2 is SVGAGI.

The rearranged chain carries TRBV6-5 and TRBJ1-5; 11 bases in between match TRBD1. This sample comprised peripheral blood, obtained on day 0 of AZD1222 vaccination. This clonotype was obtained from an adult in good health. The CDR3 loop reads CASRIRTGGYQPQHF. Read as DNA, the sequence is TGTGCCAGCAGAATTCGGACAGGGGGCTATCAGCCCCAGCATTTT.